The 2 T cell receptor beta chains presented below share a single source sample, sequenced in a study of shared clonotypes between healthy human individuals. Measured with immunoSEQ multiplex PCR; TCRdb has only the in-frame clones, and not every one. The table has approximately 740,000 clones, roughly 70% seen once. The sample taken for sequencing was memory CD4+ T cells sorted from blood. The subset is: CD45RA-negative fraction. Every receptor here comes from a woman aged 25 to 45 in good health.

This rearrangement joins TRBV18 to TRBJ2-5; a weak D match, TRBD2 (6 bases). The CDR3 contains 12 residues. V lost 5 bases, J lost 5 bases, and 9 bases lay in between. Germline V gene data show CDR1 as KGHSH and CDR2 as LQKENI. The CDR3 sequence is CASSIGTETQYF. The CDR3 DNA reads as TGTGCCAGCTCAATCGGGACTGAGACCCAGTACTTC.

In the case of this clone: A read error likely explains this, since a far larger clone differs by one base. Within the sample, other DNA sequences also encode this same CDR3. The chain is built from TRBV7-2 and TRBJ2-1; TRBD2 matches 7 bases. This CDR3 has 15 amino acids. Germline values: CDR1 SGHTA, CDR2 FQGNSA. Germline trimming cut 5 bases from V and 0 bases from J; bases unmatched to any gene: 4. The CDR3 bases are TGTGCCAGCAGCCTACAGCGGGACTCCTACAATGAGCAGTTCTTC. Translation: CASSLQRDSYNEQFF.